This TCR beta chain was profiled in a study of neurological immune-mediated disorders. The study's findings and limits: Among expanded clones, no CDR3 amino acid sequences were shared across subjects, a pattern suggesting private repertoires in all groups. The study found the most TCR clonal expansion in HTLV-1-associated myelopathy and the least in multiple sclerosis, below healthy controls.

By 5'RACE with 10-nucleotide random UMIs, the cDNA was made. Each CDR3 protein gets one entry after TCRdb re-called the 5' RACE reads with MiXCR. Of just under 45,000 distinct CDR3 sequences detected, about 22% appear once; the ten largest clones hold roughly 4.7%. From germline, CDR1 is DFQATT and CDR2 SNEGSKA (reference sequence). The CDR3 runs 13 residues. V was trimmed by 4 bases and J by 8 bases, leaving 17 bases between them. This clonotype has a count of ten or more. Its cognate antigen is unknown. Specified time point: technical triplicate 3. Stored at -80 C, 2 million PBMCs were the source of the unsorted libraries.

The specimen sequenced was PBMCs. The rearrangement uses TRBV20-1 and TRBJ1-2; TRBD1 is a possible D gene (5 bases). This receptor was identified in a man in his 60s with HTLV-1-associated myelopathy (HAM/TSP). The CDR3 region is CSATGSGAGGYTF. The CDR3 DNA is TGCAGTGCTACGGGATCCGGGGCGGGGGGCTACACCTTC.